A selection of T cell receptor beta chains follows, all from one sample in a study of cytomegalovirus exposure and HLA in healthy donors. Libraries were prepared by immunoSEQ multiplex PCR; TCRdb keeps only in-frame clonotypes and omits some of them. The sample has 150,000 or so clones; approximately 82% are singletons. Sequences were obtained from PBMCs. These receptors were collected from a man aged 35 to 55 in good health and CMV-seronegative. The CDR3 runs from the conserved cysteine through the conserved F or W. D genes are given only for firm matches. Clone size appears in some rows only: once, few, many, or a class for an expanded clone.

v_gene	j_gene	abundance	d_gene	CDR3aa	CDR3nt
TRBV19	TRBJ2-7	NA	NA	CASSAGYYEQYF	TGTGCCAGTAGCGCAGGATACTACGAGCAGTACTTC
TRBV6-5	TRBJ1-6	NA	NA	CASSRGLGDSPLHF	TGTGCCAGCAGCCGGGGTCTCGGGGATTCACCCCTCCACTTT
TRBV20-1	TRBJ1-1	NA	NA	CSARGTDEAFF	TGCAGTGCTAGGGGTACAGATGAAGCTTTCTTT
TRBV19	TRBJ1-1	once	NA	CASSIDPTDSLMNTEAFF	TGTGCCAGTAGTATAGACCCTACGGACAGCCTCATGAACACTGAAGCTTTCTTT
TRBV10-3	TRBJ2-7	few	TRBD1	CASGTGETGEQYF	TGTGCCTCCGGGACAGGCGAAACTGGCGAGCAGTACTTC
TRBV4-1	TRBJ2-1	NA	TRBD1	CASSLAGTGVNEQFF	TGCGCCAGCAGCCTAGCCGGGACAGGAGTCAATGAGCAGTTCTTC
TRBV12-5	TRBJ2-5	once	TRBD2	CASGGLAGRQETQYF	TGTGCTAGTGGGGGACTAGCGGGACGCCAAGAGACCCAGTACTTC
TRBV5-6	TRBJ1-3	NA	NA	CASSLGGAGNTIYF	TGTGCCAGCAGCCTGGGTGGGGCCGGAAACACCATATATTTT
TRBV4-3	TRBJ2-2	NA	TRBD2	CASSQERAGTGELFF	TGCGCCAGCAGCCAAGAAAGAGCGGGAACCGGGGAGCTGTTTTTT
TRBV4-2	TRBJ1-6	NA	TRBD1	CASSQDSTGPTRALHF	TGTGCCAGCAGCCAAGATTCGACAGGGCCAACTAGGGCCCTCCACTTT
TRBV9	TRBJ1-1	once	NA	CASSVAPHRGGTEAFF	TGTGCCAGCAGCGTAGCACCCCACCGAGGGGGCACTGAAGCTTTCTTT
TRBV5-1	TRBJ1-2	NA	TRBD1	CASSSTGGPVGYTF	TGCGCCAGCAGCTCAACAGGGGGCCCGGTAGGCTACACCTTC
TRBV28	TRBJ2-7	NA	TRBD1	CASITPGTGAYEQYF	TGTGCCAGCATTACACCCGGGACAGGGGCCTACGAGCAGTACTTC
TRBV4-1	TRBJ2-5	NA	TRBD1	CASSQEGDRFNWETQYF	TGCGCCAGCAGCCAAGAAGGGGACAGGTTTAACTGGGAGACCCAGTACTTC
TRBV9	TRBJ2-5	NA	NA	CASSHREGLQETQYF	TGTGCCAGCAGCCACCGGGAAGGACTCCAAGAGACCCAGTACTTC
TRBV28	TRBJ1-2	once	TRBD1	CASRLPPARGDGGYTF	TGTGCCAGCAGACTACCCCCCGCCAGGGGGGATGGTGGCTACACCTTC
TRBV5-4	TRBJ2-3	NA	TRBD1	CASSSGQTTDTQYF	TGTGCCAGCAGCTCGGGACAGACCACAGATACGCAGTATTTT
TRBV5-6	TRBJ1-2	few	NA	CASSLPGNYGYTF	TGTGCCAGCAGCTTGCCAGGGAACTATGGCTACACCTTC
TRBV25-1	TRBJ2-1	NA	NA	CASSEWYGEYNEQFF	TGTGCCAGCAGTGAATGGTACGGTGAATACAATGAGCAGTTCTTC
TRBV4-3	TRBJ2-3	NA	NA	CASSHRSQGGETDTQYF	TGCGCCAGCAGCCACCGATCGCAGGGTGGGGAAACAGATACGCAGTATTTT
TRBV19	TRBJ1-5	NA	NA	CASRGEGNQPQHF	TGTGCCAGTAGGGGGGAGGGCAATCAGCCCCAGCATTTT
TRBV30	TRBJ1-4	few	NA	CAWRTHRERATNEKLFF	TGTGCCTGGAGGACACACCGGGAAAGGGCCACTAATGAAAAACTGTTTTTT
TRBV7-2	TRBJ1-5	NA	TRBD1	CASSRTGGSNQPQHF	TGTGCCAGCAGCCGGACAGGGGGCAGCAATCAGCCCCAGCATTTT
TRBV5-4	TRBJ1-1	NA	TRBD1	CASSPQGALRNTEAFF	TGTGCCAGCAGCCCACAGGGGGCGCTCAGGAACACTGAAGCTTTCTTT
TRBV5-4	TRBJ2-2	NA	NA	CASSLGTERNTGELFF	TGTGCCAGCAGCTTGGGAACAGAGAGGAACACCGGGGAGCTGTTTTTT
TRBV5-4	TRBJ1-1	NA	NA	CASSERFANTEAFF	TGTGCCAGCAGCGAGAGGTTTGCGAACACTGAAGCTTTCTTT
TRBV2	TRBJ2-5	NA	TRBD2	CASDFGGGGEETQYF	TGTGCCAGCGATTTTGGCGGGGGTGGGGAAGAGACCCAGTACTTC
TRBV5-1	TRBJ2-7	NA	NA	CASRQGQASYEQYF	TGCGCCAGCAGACAGGGCCAAGCCTCCTACGAGCAGTACTTC
TRBV27	TRBJ1-1	NA	TRBD1	CASRQGATEAFF	TGTGCCAGTCGACAGGGGGCTACTGAAGCTTTCTTT
TRBV7-8	TRBJ2-7	NA	NA	CASSPTRVPYEQYF	TGTGCCAGCAGCCCAACGAGGGTCCCCTACGAGCAGTACTTC
TRBV5-1	TRBJ1-5	NA	NA	CASSLEVASVVNQPQHF	TGCGCCAGCAGCTTGGAAGTGGCCAGTGTCGTAAATCAGCCCCAGCATTTT
TRBV21-1	TRBJ1-6	NA	NA	CASSKWTGPYNSPLHF	TGTGCCAGCAGCAAATGGACAGGGCCTTATAATTCACCCCTCCACTTT
TRBV11-2	TRBJ2-1	few	TRBD1	CASSTLRGRNNEQFF	TGTGCCAGCAGCACTTTGAGGGGGCGAAACAATGAGCAGTTCTTC
TRBV15	TRBJ2-2	NA	TRBD2	CATSRDLAGGLGELFF	TGTGCCACCAGCAGAGATCTAGCGGGGGGGCTCGGGGAGCTGTTTTTT
TRBV6-1	TRBJ1-1	NA	NA	CASSEIGGETEAFF	TGTGCCAGCAGTGAAATCGGGGGGGAGACTGAAGCTTTCTTT
TRBV13	TRBJ2-5	once	TRBD2	CASSPRLAGGPQETQYF	TGTGCCAGCAGCCCCAGACTAGCGGGGGGTCCTCAAGAGACCCAGTACTTC
TRBV10-1	TRBJ2-3	NA	NA	CASSESYTTDTQYF	TGCGCCAGCAGTGAGTCATACACCACAGATACGCAGTATTTT
TRBV6-5	TRBJ2-1	NA	NA	CASRGAESYNEQFF	TGTGCCAGCAGGGGGGCAGAGTCCTACAATGAGCAGTTCTTC
TRBV9	TRBJ2-7	once	TRBD1	CASSASGGQGRSEQYF	TGTGCCAGCAGCGCATCCGGAGGACAGGGAAGAAGCGAGCAGTACTTC
TRBV7-9	TRBJ1-2	NA	TRBD1	CASSSWTGPGDYGYTF	TGTGCCAGCAGCTCTTGGACAGGGCCGGGGGACTATGGCTACACCTTC
TRBV5-4	TRBJ2-1	few	TRBD1	CASSFPGTGSEQFF	TGTGCCAGCAGCTTCCCGGGGACAGGGAGCGAGCAGTTCTTC
TRBV5-1	TRBJ2-2	NA	TRBD2	CASSLGRLLGAGGTNTGELFF	TGCGCCAGCAGCTTGGGGCGACTATTGGGAGCGGGGGGCACGAACACCGGGGAGCTGTTTTTT
TRBV13	TRBJ1-2	NA	NA	CASTGRRGGDYGYTF	TGTGCCAGCACCGGCCGACGGGGGGGGGACTATGGCTACACCTTC
TRBV4-3	TRBJ2-7	NA	NA	CASSQEGDNSYEQYF	TGCGCCAGCAGCCAAGAGGGGGACAACTCCTACGAGCAGTACTTC
TRBV28	TRBJ1-2	NA	NA	CASSLGNRFYGYTF	TGTGCCAGCAGTTTGGGAAACAGGTTCTATGGCTACACCTTC
TRBV5-1	TRBJ2-6	NA	TRBD1	CASRQGTGANVLTF	TGCGCCAGCAGACAGGGGACTGGGGCCAACGTCCTGACTTTC
TRBV16	TRBJ2-3	NA	NA	CASSHVAGEDTQYF	TGTGCCAGCAGCCATGTGGCAGGGGAGGATACGCAGTATTTT
TRBV5-1	TRBJ1-5	few	TRBD1	CASSPGQVSNQPQHF	TGCGCCAGCAGCCCGGGACAGGTTAGCAATCAGCCCCAGCATTTT
TRBV4-1	TRBJ2-2	NA	TRBD2	CASSQDGRAHTGELFF	TGCGCCAGCAGCCAAGATGGGAGGGCACACACCGGGGAGCTGTTTTTT
TRBV4-3	TRBJ1-1	few	NA	CASSQVAVNTEAFF	TGCGCCAGCAGCCAAGTCGCAGTGAACACTGAAGCTTTCTTT
TRBV13	TRBJ2-1	once	TRBD2	CASTQRGGGAYNEQFF	TGTGCCAGCACCCAAAGAGGCGGGGGGGCCTACAATGAGCAGTTCTTC
TRBV13	TRBJ2-5	few	TRBD2	CASSYTAPGGETQYF	TGTGCCAGCAGCTACACGGCACCGGGGGGAGAGACCCAGTACTTC
TRBV27	TRBJ2-1	NA	NA	CASSGHQYNEQFF	TGTGCCAGCAGTGGACACCAGTACAATGAGCAGTTCTTC
TRBV5-1	TRBJ2-7	NA	TRBD1	CASSLAGTGPAYEQYF	TGCGCCAGCAGCTTGGCCGGGACAGGGCCAGCCTACGAGCAGTACTTC
TRBV4-1	TRBJ2-7	few	NA	CASSQEWGREQYF	TGCGCCAGCAGCCAAGAATGGGGGCGGGAGCAGTACTTC
TRBV7-9	TRBJ2-2	NA	NA	CASSLGATDVGELFF	TGTGCCAGCAGCTTAGGCGCGACAGATGTCGGGGAGCTGTTTTTT
TRBV5-1	TRBJ1-2	NA	TRBD1	CASSLGTGRVADGYTF	TGCGCCAGCAGCTTGGGGACAGGGAGGGTGGCGGATGGCTACACCTTC